This T cell receptor (beta chain) derives from a study of Ad26.COV2.S vaccination and SARS-CoV-2 variants (dated by TCRdb to the early 2020s). Notes on the research overall: Vaccine-arm donors came from COV1001, a multicentre, randomized, double-blind, placebo-controlled phase I-IIa trial of Ad26.COV2.S in healthy adults. Dosing of Ad26.COV2.S was intramuscular, at either 5x10^10 or 1x10^11 viral particles, delivered as one shot or as two shots spaced 56 days apart. TCRbeta repertoire sequencing was used to assess the specificity and breadth of SARS-CoV-2-reactive T cell receptors after Ad26.COV2.S vaccination. A total of around 32 samples were included in the TCR-sequenced set, comprising about 20 Ad26.COV2.S vaccine recipients, 5 placebo recipients and 8 SARS-CoV-2 convalescent individuals. Trial participants were randomized into five groups of five, in which low-dose or high-dose Ad26.COV2.S was given once or twice, or placebo was given on both occasions. Throughout the experiments and outcome assessment, investigators stayed blinded to trial group allocation.

What the treatment or condition label conveys for this sample: around 19 received Ad26.COV2.S at low or high dose, single or two shots; five or six received placebo; per-sample allocation not given. For vaccine and placebo recipients, the sequenced repertoires came from samples collected on day 63 after the first injection. Between 29 July and 7 August 2020, Cohort 1b enrolled around 24 adults aged 18-55 years at one site in Boston, USA. Ad26.COV2.S was a replication-incompetent adenovirus type 26 vector expressing a prefusion-stabilized SARS-CoV-2 spike protein from the original Wuhan strain. What the authors observed across the whole study: After vaccination, substantial breadth of spike-specific CD8+ and CD4+ T cell responses was reported. Non-spike TCR breadth was comparable between vaccine and placebo recipients, consistent with the vaccine containing only spike. The study lacked the statistical power to compare responses across vaccine doses or regimens. Ad26.COV2.S recipients had higher spike-specific TCR breadth than placebo recipients (P = 0.0014). The authors noted that total T cell responses may have been underestimated by the TCR breadth and depth analyses.

The immunoSEQ Assay was used to sequence TCRbeta CDR3 regions. After extraction, genomic DNA underwent amplification by bias-controlled multiplex PCR, followed by high-throughput sequencing. From the authors' description of their analysis: Collapsing and filtering of sequences were performed to quantify the absolute abundance of each unique TCRbeta CDR3 region. T cell fraction was estimated by normalizing TCRbeta template counts to usable DNA, with usable DNA measured through amplification of reference genes found in all nucleated cells. Repertoire TCRs were annotated as SARS-CoV-2-specific by exact matching of V gene, CDR3 amino acid sequence and J gene to a known reactive TCR set. The reference SARS-CoV-2 TCR set came from MIRA and was filtered for enrichment in COVID-19-positive ImmuneCODE repertoires, removing public or cross-reactive TCRs. Based on the MIRA antigens, annotated TCRs were further analysed at the level of specific ORF or position within ORF. Breadth was defined as annotated unique rearrangements over total unique productive rearrangements; depth was the summed frequency of those rearrangements. Two-sided Wilcoxon rank-sum tests were applied when comparing TCR breadth between groups. TCRdb carries this immuneACCESS record with in-frame sequences only. Its versions omit some clonotypes, under half of them owing to an unresolved V gene in the studies checked, with the rest unexplained. V and J calls and clone size follow that table, whereas D and trimming were derived from the DNA. In all, the sample holds some 520,000 clones, and roughly 87% of those were seen once. The ten largest account for roughly 12% of the sample.

Ends trimmed: V by 0 bases, J by 6 bases; bases unmatched to a gene: 14. Taken from cysteine to phenylalanine, the CDR3 has 19 residues. Only the CDR3 portion is preserved as DNA: 57 bases, with reading frame beginning at the first base. CDR1 and CDR2 (LNHDA, SQIVND) derive from the germline V gene (reference sequence). As regards this clone: Its specific antigen is unknown. No per-base quality is available; no much larger clone lies one base away.

This TCR was sampled from a person aged 18-60 years who received the Ad26.COV2.S COVID-19 vaccine or a placebo. Here the sequenced sample was peripheral blood, taken in a trial of Ad26.COV2.S vaccine versus placebo. The sequence links TRBV19 to TRBJ2-1, with 10 central nucleotides matching TRBD1. CDR3 region: CASSIDRDRGPNYPNEQFF. The base sequence is TGTGCCAGTAGTATAGATAGAGACAGGGGGCCGAACTACCCCAATGAGCAGTTCTTC.